One and the same sample provided the 8 T cell receptor beta chains below, sequenced in a study of T cell responses to AZD1222 COVID-19 vaccine. Data came from immunoSEQ multiplex PCR; TCRdb stores just in-frame clones and leaves some out. Here the sample spans about 130,000 clones, over 90% being singletons. This specimen consisted of peripheral blood, obtained on day 0 of AZD1222 vaccination. Every receptor here comes from an adult in good health.

This clone was observed a single time. J is TRBJ2-2 and V is TRBV4-2; possibly TRBD2 for D (7 bases). CDR1 LGHNA and CDR2 YNFKEQ come from the germline V gene. The CDR3 is made up of 16 amino acids. With 1 base removed from V and 6 bases from J, the gap between germline ends came to 15 bases. CDR3 amino acids: CASSQVEGGPSGELFF. The CDR3 DNA sequence: TGTGCCAGCAGCCAAGTTGAGGGGGGGCCTTCCGGGGAGCTGTTTTTT.

The chain combines TRBV9 with TRBJ1-2, with a possible D match to TRBD1 (6 bases). CDR1 SGDLS and CDR2 YYNGEE come from the germline V gene. The V gene lost 4 bases and the J gene lost 3 bases, with 13 bases spanning the gap. The CDR3 is 14 amino acids. CDR3 DNA sequence: TGTGCCAGCAGCCCCGGGGGGGCGGACTATGGCTACACCTTC. Its protein product is CASSPGGADYGYTF.

This clone was seen once. The CDR3 spells CASSVGSALPLEQYF. The CDR3 nucleotides read TGTGCCAGCAGCGTAGGGAGCGCCCTCCCTCTGGAGCAGTACTTC. The gene calls are TRBV9 and TRBJ2-7; unclear D gene. The V gene lost 0 bases and the J gene lost 7 bases, with 17 bases spanning the gap. The length of the CDR3 is 15 residues. CDR1 is SGDLS, CDR2 YYNGEE, per germline. Full variable domain (remainder filled in from reference TRBV9 and TRBJ2-7): DSGVTQTPKHLITATGQRVTLRCSPRSGDLSVYWYQQSLDQGLQFLIQYYNGEERAKGNILERFSAQQFPDLHSELNLSSLELGDSALYFCASSVGSALPLEQYFGPGTRLTVT.

The chain uses TRBV29-1 and TRBJ1-1, with D uncertain. V was cut by 7 bases and J by 0 bases, with 9 bases left in between. The CDR3 sequence is 12 residues long. Germline V gives CDR1 SQVTM, CDR2 ANQGSEA. The CDR3 loop is CSGGEMNTEAFF. CDR3 sequence (DNA): TGCAGCGGCGGGGAGATGAACACTGAAGCTTTCTTT.

This clone was recorded only once. The chain recombines TRBV6-1 with TRBJ1-5; perhaps TRBD1 as D (6 bases). Deletions cut 1 base from V and 7 bases from J, with 14 bases between. The germline V gene encodes CDR1 MNHNS and CDR2 SASEGT. This CDR3 region has 15 residues. CDR3 in amino acids: CASSEGRLTGQPQHF. Here the CDR3 DNA reads TGTGCCAGCAGTGAAGGCAGACTCACAGGGCAGCCCCAGCATTTT.

The V and J genes are TRBV7-2 and TRBJ2-3, with TRBD2 identical over 10 bases. The trim removed 3 bases at V and 2 bases at J, leaving 5 bases unmatched. This CDR3 is 16 amino acids long. Germline values: CDR1 SGHTA, CDR2 FQGNSA. The CDR3: CASSLYSGGNTDTQYF. CDR3 in DNA: TGTGCCAGCAGCTTGTATAGCGGGGGGAACACAGATACGCAGTATTTT.

The genes are TRBV21-1 and TRBJ1-5. TRBV21-1 is shown as a pseudogene. This CDR3 spans 16 amino acids. CDR3 loop: CASSKGTFYSNQPQHF. DNA for the CDR3: TGTGCCAGCAGCAAAGGAACCTTTTATAGCAATCAGCCCCAGCATTTT.

The rearrangement links TRBV12-3 or TRBV12-4 to TRBJ1-4, with D unresolved. The V and J ends lost 2 bases and 7 bases respectively, with 5 bases between them. The CDR3 length is 12 residues. For the CDR3, the DNA is TGTGCCAGCAGTTTATTGCCTGAAAAACTGTTTTTT. This encodes CASSLLPEKLFF.